This TCR beta chain was captured by sequencing in a study of T cell repertoires in cytomegalovirus infection. As for the study in general: The study used recently identified HLA-C-restricted and well-studied HLA-B-restricted CMV epitopes. Indications came from public TCR beta signatures; they pointed to CMV infection and to a matching HLA type.

A few counts support this clonotype. The target antigen is unknown. TCRdb used MiXCR to reprocess the reads, holding one entry per CDR3 protein. The table shows some 110,000 distinct CDR3 sequences, with about 31% occurring only once. V shed 3 bases and J shed 7 bases, with 16 bases lying between them. The CDR3 is 14 amino acids. CDR1 and CDR2 from the germline V gene are MNHEY and SMNVEV (reference sequence). Findings and caveats of the study: Identification of carriers of CMV plus the relevant HLA was achieved through cumulative public TCR beta family frequency. HLA-C-restricted, CMV-specific TCR beta clonotypes were dominant ex vivo.

The sequenced sample was CD8+ T cells from cultured PBMCs, obtained from culture after CMV antigen stimulation. The chain employs TRBV27 and TRBJ2-7; D is possibly TRBD2 (6 bases). The TCR comes from a human donor in good health (CMV status not recorded). Some clones in this sample may be carry-over from other donors' samples. The CDR3 coding sequence is TGTGCCAGCAGTTTTTGGCGGGGAAGTCGAGAGCAGTACTTC. Translation: CASSFWRGSREQYF.